These 16 T cell receptor beta chains share one sample of origin, sequenced in a study of persistence of HIV-infected CD4 T cells. The immunoSEQ assay was version 4, run in survey mode. Libraries were prepared by immunoSEQ multiplex PCR; TCRdb keeps only in-frame clonotypes and omits some of them. The table records about 33,000 clones, about four fifths of them present only once. These receptors have no known antigen. Cells were stimulated with CMV-infected fibroblast lysates at roughly 10 ug/mL. CD40L-negative CD69-negative CD45RO-high memory CD4+ T cells were sorted as populations depleted of antigen-responding cells. Material: CD4+ T cells sorted from PBMCs after approximately 19-hour stimulation, obtained from a patient who received antiretroviral therapy. The receptors here all came from an adult woman with HIV who was CMV-seropositive.

CDR3 residues: CASSDWTRGNAGELFF. The DNA of the CDR3 is TGTGCCAGCTCAGATTGGACAAGGGGTAACGCCGGGGAGCTGTTTTTT. The V and J genes are TRBV18 and TRBJ2-2, with D possibly TRBD1 on 5 matching bases. This CDR3 contains 16 residues. With 5 bases removed from V and 6 bases from J, the gap between germline ends came to 19 bases. CDR1 is KGHSH, CDR2 LQKENI, per germline. The entire variable domain, with the rest obtained from reference TRBV18 and TRBJ2-2, is as follows: NAGVMQNPRHLVRRRGQEARLRCSPMKGHSHVYWYRQLPEEGLKFMVYLQKENIIDESGMPKERFSAEFPKEGPSILRIQQVVRGDSAAYFCASSDWTRGNAGELFFGEGSRLTVL.

The chain couples TRBV12-5 to TRBJ2-3; D is perhaps TRBD2 (7 bases). The germline gives CDR1 LGHNT, CDR2 FRNRAP. V shed 4 bases and J shed 10 bases, with 21 bases lying between them. The CDR3 consists of 15 residues. CDR3 sequence reads: CASGSNVVGGGAQYF. In DNA form, the CDR3 reads TGTGCTAGTGGTTCCAACGTTGTGGGAGGGGGAGCGCAGTATTTT.

The chain carries TRBV5-1 and TRBJ2-5; D is possibly TRBD1 or TRBD2 (5 bases each). This CDR3 is built from 14 residues. Trimming stripped 3 bases from V and 2 bases from J, with 11 bases between. CDR1 is SGHRS and CDR2 is YFSETQ in the germline V gene. CDR3 residues: CASSSGPTQETQYF. DNA for the CDR3: TGCGCCAGCAGCTCGGGACCGACGCAAGAGACCCAGTACTTC. Using reference TRBV5-1 and TRBJ2-5 for the parts outside the CDR3, the full variable domain is KAGVTQTPRYLIKTRGQQVTLSCSPISGHRSVSWYQQTPGQGLQFLFEYFSETQRNKGNFPGRFSGRQFSNSRSEMNVSTLELGDSALYLCASSSGPTQETQYFGPGTRLLVL.

Here the CDR3 DNA reads TGCAGCGTTGACCCAGCGGGGGAACAAGAGACCCAGTACTTC. Amino acid sequence: CSVDPAGEQETQYF. The chain joins TRBV29-1 to TRBJ2-5; 8 nucleotides align to TRBD2. Germline CDR1 reads SQVTM; CDR2 reads ANQGSEA. The CDR3 has 14 amino acids. With V trimmed by 3 bases and J by 2 bases, 5 bases remained unmatched.

The CDR3 spells CASSNLADRSEAFF. The CDR3 nucleotides are TGTGCCAGTAGTAACCTAGCAGACAGGTCTGAAGCTTTCTTT. The chain links TRBV19 to TRBJ1-1; TRBD1 is a possible D gene (6 bases). This CDR3 contains 14 residues. Per the germline V gene, CDR1 is LNHDA and CDR2 is SQIVND (reference sequence). Trimming left V 4 bases short and J 6 bases short, with 15 bases between.

This chain links TRBV27 with TRBJ1-5; TRBD1 aligns across 8 bases. Germline V CDR1 and CDR2: MNHEY, SMNVEV (reference sequence). V lost 6 bases, J lost 6 bases, and 10 bases stayed unmatched. The CDR3 loop spans 15 amino acids. The CDR3 bases are TGTGCCAGCAGCCCCTTGGACAGGGACGGTCAGCCCCAGCATTTT. It specifies CASSPLDRDGQPQHF.

V usage is TRBV20-1 and J usage is TRBJ2-5, with D perhaps TRBD1 (6 bases). CDR1 and CDR2 (germline): DFQATT, SNEGSKA (reference sequence). With 2 bases removed from V and 5 bases from J, the gap between germline ends came to 6 bases. The CDR3 totals 11 residues. The CDR3: CSARTGETQYF. The DNA for the CDR3 is TGCAGTGCTAGAACAGGGGAGACCCAGTACTTC.

The chain recombines TRBV27 with TRBJ2-7; 9 positions match TRBD1. The ends lost 8 bases at V and 3 bases at J; junction bases unmatched: 11. Germline CDR1 and CDR2: MNHEY and SMNVEV (reference sequence). CDR3 length: 15 amino acids. CDR3 sequence: CASSHRQGGNYEQYF. CDR3 coding DNA: TGTGCCAGCTCGCACAGACAGGGGGGAAACTACGAGCAGTACTTC.

The rearrangement joins TRBV6-5 to TRBJ1-1, with a tentative D call TRBD1 (6 bases). The germline V gene has CDR1 MNHEY and CDR2 SVGAGI. The CDR3 has 15 amino acids. V lost 6 bases to trimming and J lost 3 bases, with 17 bases between them. The DNA of the CDR3 is TGTGCCAGCAGCTGGGGGGCCGGGGGGGACACTGAAGCTTTCTTT. It encodes CASSWGAGGDTEAFF.

J is TRBJ2-3 and V is TRBV27; the match to TRBD1 covers 8 bases. The junction had 7 bases not matched to a gene; V was cut back by 7 bases and J by 4 bases. The germline CDR1 and CDR2 sequences are MNHEY and SMNVEV (reference sequence). The CDR3 is made up of 14 amino acids. The CDR3 spells CASTDRGTSDTQYF. In DNA, the CDR3 is TGTGCCAGCACCGACAGGGGAACTTCAGATACGCAGTATTTT.

This sequence joins TRBV7-8 and TRBJ2-1, with 11 bases fitting TRBD2. V was pared by 1 base and J by 3 bases, with 8 bases of the junction left unmatched. Germline V CDR1 and CDR2: SGHVS, FQNEAQ. The CDR3 is 18 amino acids. The CDR3 here is CASSLVGLAGGNYNEQFF. CDR3 DNA: TGTGCCAGCAGCTTAGTAGGGCTAGCGGGAGGCAACTACAATGAGCAGTTCTTC.

A few counts support this clone. J is TRBJ1-5 and V is TRBV15; TRBD1 might be the D (6 bases). The CDR3 is made up of 14 amino acids. The germline CDR1 and CDR2 sequences are LNHNV and YYDKDF (reference sequence). V lost 3 bases, J lost 4 bases, and 10 bases lay in between. The DNA for the CDR3 is TGTGCCACCAGCAGCAGGGGCCCGAATCAGCCCCAGCATTTT. This encodes CATSSRGPNQPQHF. Using reference TRBV15 and TRBJ1-5 for the parts outside the CDR3, the full variable domain is DAMVIQNPRYQVTQFGKPVTLSCSQTLNHNVMYWYQQKSSQAPKLLFHYYDKDFNNEADTPDNFQSRRPNTSFCFLDIRSPGLGDTAMYLCATSSRGPNQPQHFGDGTRLSIL.

The gene calls are TRBV7-9 and TRBJ1-6; possible D gene TRBD1, 5 bases. The CDR3 is made up of 16 amino acids. Germline CDR1 reads SEHNR; CDR2 reads FQNEAQ (reference sequence). V lost 0 bases, J lost 8 bases, and 14 bases lay in between. CDR3 in amino acids: CASSLAGRLGDSPLHF. For the CDR3, the DNA is TGTGCCAGCAGCTTAGCGGGACGGCTTGGGGATTCACCCCTCCACTTT.

The rearrangement links TRBV7-9 to TRBJ1-1, with TRBD1 matching 7 bases. The V and J ends lost 1 base and 8 bases, in that order; junction bases with no gene match: 4. The germline V gene has CDR1 SEHNR and CDR2 FQNEAQ (reference sequence). This CDR3 comprises 13 residues. In DNA form, the CDR3 reads TGTGCCAGCAGCTTAGATTGGGACAGAGAAGCTTTCTTT. Its protein is CASSLDWDREAFF.

The rearrangement joins TRBV6-6 to TRBJ1-1, with TRBD1 identical over 9 bases. V lost 5 bases to trimming and J lost 6 bases; unmatched junction nucleotides: 4. Germline loops: CDR1 MNHNY, CDR2 SVGAGI (reference sequence). There are 13 residues in the CDR3. In DNA, the CDR3 is TGTGCCAGCAGTACCCGACAGGGGGCTGAAGCTTTCTTT. Residues: CASSTRQGAEAFF.

V gene TRBV3-1 (or the pseudogene TRBV3-2) combines with J gene TRBJ2-3; 8 bases map to TRBD2. The CDR3 spans 13 residues. Trimming cost V 5 bases and J 4 bases; bases outside gene matches: 2. The germline CDR1 and CDR2 sequences are LGHDT and YNNKEL (reference sequence). The CDR3 reads CASSYGGADTQYF. CDR3 coding DNA: TGTGCCAGCAGCTACGGGGGGGCAGATACGCAGTATTTT.